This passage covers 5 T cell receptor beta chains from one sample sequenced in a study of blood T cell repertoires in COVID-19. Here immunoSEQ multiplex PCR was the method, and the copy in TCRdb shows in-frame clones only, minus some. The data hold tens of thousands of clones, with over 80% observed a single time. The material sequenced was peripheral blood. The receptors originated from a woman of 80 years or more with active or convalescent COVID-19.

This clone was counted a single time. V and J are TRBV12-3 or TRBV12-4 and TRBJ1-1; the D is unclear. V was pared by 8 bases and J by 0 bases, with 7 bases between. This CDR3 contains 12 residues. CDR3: CASLSMNTEAFF. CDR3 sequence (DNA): TGTGCCAGCCTATCGATGAACACTGAAGCTTTCTTT.

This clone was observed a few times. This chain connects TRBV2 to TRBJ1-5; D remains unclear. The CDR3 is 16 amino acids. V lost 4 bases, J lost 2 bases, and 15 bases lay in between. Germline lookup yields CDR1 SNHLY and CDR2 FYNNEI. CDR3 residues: CASSGRWREGNQPQHF. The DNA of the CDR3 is TGTGCCAGCAGTGGTCGCTGGCGGGAGGGCAATCAGCCCCAGCATTTT.

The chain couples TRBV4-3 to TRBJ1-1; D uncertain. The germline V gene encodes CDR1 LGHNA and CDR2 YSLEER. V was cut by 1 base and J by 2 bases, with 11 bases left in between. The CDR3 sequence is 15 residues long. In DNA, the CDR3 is TGCGCCAGCAGCCAAGTTCTTTTGTCTAACACTGAAGCTTTCTTT. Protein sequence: CASSQVLLSNTEAFF.

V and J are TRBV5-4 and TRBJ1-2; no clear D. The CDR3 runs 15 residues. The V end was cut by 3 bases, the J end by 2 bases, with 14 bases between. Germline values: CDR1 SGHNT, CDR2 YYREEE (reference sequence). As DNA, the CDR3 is TGTGCCAGCAGCTCTTATTTCCTACGGAACTATGGCTACACCTTC. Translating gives CASSSYFLRNYGYTF.

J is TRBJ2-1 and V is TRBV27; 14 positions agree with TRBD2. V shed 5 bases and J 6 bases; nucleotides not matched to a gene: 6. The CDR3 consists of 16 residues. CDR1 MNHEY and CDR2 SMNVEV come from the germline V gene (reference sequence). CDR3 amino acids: CASSRGLAGAINEQFF. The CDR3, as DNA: TGTGCCAGCAGTCGGGGACTAGCGGGGGCCATCAATGAGCAGTTCTTC.